The 12 T cell receptor beta chains given below trace back to one sample, sequenced in a study of T cell repertoires in cytomegalovirus infection. TCRdb recomputed calls from the reads with MiXCR, one row per CDR3 protein. The sample records under 250,000 distinct CDR3 sequences, 9% to 15% being singletons. The specimen sequenced was PBMCs. All receptors derive from a human donor in good health (CMV status not recorded). Some clones in this sample may be carry-over from other donors' samples.

In its sample, this clonotype was seen many times. This sequence joins TRBV7-2 and TRBJ1-6, with a possible D match to TRBD1 (5 bases). The CDR3 runs to 15 residues. V shed 3 bases and J shed 4 bases, with 10 bases lying between them. CDR1 and CDR2 from the germline V gene are SGHTA and FQGNSA. The CDR3 region is CASSFGTKYNSPLHF. CDR3 coding DNA: TGTGCCAGCAGCTTTGGGACGAAATATAATTCACCCCTCCACTTT. Full variable domain (outside the CDR3, taken from reference TRBV7-2 and TRBJ1-6): GAGVSQSPSNKVTEKGKDVELRCDPISGHTALYWYRQSLGQGLEFLIYFQGNSAPDKSGLPSDRFSAERTGGSVSTLTIQRTQQEDSAVYLCASSFGTKYNSPLHFGNGTRLTVT.

J is TRBJ1-2 and V is TRBV4-1; the D is unclear. The CDR3 runs to 11 residues. The V end was cut by 6 bases, the J end by 7 bases, with 9 bases between. Germline assignment: CDR1 MGHRA and CDR2 YSYEKL. The CDR3 sequence is CASSGPFGYTF. The DNA for the CDR3 is TGCGCCAGCAGTGGTCCTTTTGGCTACACCTTC.

The V and J genes are TRBV6-1 and TRBJ2-1; D may match TRBD1 or TRBD2 (5 bases each). The germline V gene has CDR1 MNHNS and CDR2 SASEGT. With 5 bases removed from V and 7 bases from J, the gap between germline ends came to 15 bases. The CDR3 covers 14 residues. CDR3 sequence (DNA): TGTGCCAGCAGTACCCCGGGACCACAGAATGAGCAGTTCTTC. It is translated as CASSTPGPQNEQFF.

The CDR3 sequence is CASQGAYEQYF. The CDR3 DNA sequence: TGTGCCAGCCAGGGCGCCTACGAGCAGTACTTC. The chain has TRBV7-9 and TRBJ2-7; a weak D match, TRBD1 (5 bases). Germline CDR1 reads SEHNR; CDR2 reads FQNEAQ (reference sequence). V was pared by 8 bases and J by 2 bases, with 7 bases between. The CDR3 runs 11 residues.

V and J are TRBV20-1 and TRBJ2-1; D perhaps matches TRBD2 (7 bases). CDR1 is DFQATT, CDR2 SNEGSKA, per germline (reference sequence). The CDR3 is 15 amino acids. CDR3 bases: TGCAGCCTCGGGGGTGGGGGGGCGAATAGGGTTGAGCAGTTCTTC. Protein: CSLGGGGANRVEQFF.

This clonotype was recorded a few times. Since a much larger clone is just one base distant, this may be a read error. The rearrangement joins TRBV6-1 to TRBJ1-4; 7 bases line up with TRBD1. Germline V gene data show CDR1 as MNHNS and CDR2 as SASEGT. The CDR3 has 14 amino acids. The CDR3 DNA follows: TGTGCCGGCAGTGTGACAGGGACTAATGAAAAACTGTTTTTT. Protein product: CAGSVTGTNEKLFF.

This clonotype appeared many times. The rearrangement uses TRBV12-3 or TRBV12-4 and TRBJ2-1; no clear D gene. CDR3 length: 14 amino acids. V lost 7 bases and J 8 bases, leaving 18 bases between the germline ends. The CDR3 sequence: CASIRTDHRDEQFF. Here the CDR3 DNA reads TGTGCCAGCATCAGGACGGACCATAGGGATGAGCAGTTCTTC.

Many counts were recorded for this clonotype. The chain's CDR3 is CASSPGRQGRNQPQHF. DNA of the CDR3: TGTGCCAGCTCACCGGGACGACAGGGACGAAATCAGCCCCAGCATTTT. The chain joins TRBV18 to TRBJ1-5, with 7 bases lining up with TRBD1. The germline gives CDR1 KGHSH, CDR2 LQKENI. The CDR3 has 16 residues. V was clipped by 3 bases and J by 4 bases; unmatched bases: 9. Using reference TRBV18 and TRBJ1-5 for the parts outside the CDR3, the full variable domain is NAGVMQNPRHLVRRRGQEARLRCSPMKGHSHVYWYRQLPEEGLKFMVYLQKENIIDESGMPKERFSAEFPKEGPSILRIQQVVRGDSAAYFCASSPGRQGRNQPQHFGDGTRLSIL.

The chain is built from TRBV29-1 and TRBJ2-3; no definite D call. The CDR3 runs 15 residues. V dropped 6 bases and J dropped 6 bases, with 22 bases sitting between them. Germline V gene lookup returns CDR1 SQVTM and CDR2 ANQGSEA. CDR3 coding DNA: TGCAGCGTCGCTTCCCACGTCCTTTCCCCCGATACGCAGTATTTT. Translating it yields CSVASHVLSPDTQYF.

This clonotype occurred many times. The chain employs TRBV19 and TRBJ1-1; D perhaps matches TRBD1 (6 bases). V was pared by 8 bases and J by 3 bases, with 16 bases between. The CDR3 is 14 residues long. Germline CDR1 LNHDA, CDR2 SQIVND (reference sequence). The DNA of the CDR3 is TGTGCCAGTGGAACCGGGACAAGGGACACTGAAGCTTTCTTT. This gives the protein CASGTGTRDTEAFF.

This clonotype was picked up a small number of times. This sequence joins TRBV19 and TRBJ1-2; D perhaps matches TRBD1 (5 bases). The V end lost 7 bases, the J end lost 8 bases, and 14 bases lay between the germline ends. The V gene's germline CDR1 is LNHDA and CDR2 SQIVND (reference sequence). CDR3 length equals 12 residues. CDR3 protein: CASTRAREGYTF. CDR3 DNA sequence: TGTGCCAGTACCCGGGCCAGGGAAGGCTACACCTTC.

This clonotype was picked up many times. Here the CDR3 DNA reads TGTGCCAGCAGCTTAGTTGGGACTAGCGGCTCTGGGGCCAACGTCCTGACTTTC. Its protein product is CASSLVGTSGSGANVLTF. This chain links TRBV7-2 with TRBJ2-6, with 11 bases that match TRBD2. This CDR3 contains 18 residues. J gave up 0 bases and V 1 base, and 2 bases lay outside the gene matches. Germline assignment: CDR1 SGHTA and CDR2 FQGNSA. The entire variable domain, with the rest obtained from reference TRBV7-2 and TRBJ2-6, is as follows: GAGVSQSPSNKVTEKGKDVELRCDPISGHTALYWYRQSLGQGLEFLIYFQGNSAPDKSGLPSDRFSAERTGGSVSTLTIQRTQQEDSAVYLCASSLVGTSGSGANVLTFGAGSRLTVL.